These 21 T cell receptor beta chains were all obtained from the same sample, sequenced in a study of blood T cell repertoires in COVID-19. The repertoire was sequenced with immunoSEQ multiplex PCR; TCRdb's copy has only in-frame clones and lacks some. The data show some 130,000 clones, with more than 75% seen just once and around 3.8% held by the top ten. Material for sequencing was peripheral blood. These receptors all stem from a man between 50 and 59 years old with active COVID-19.

This sequence joins TRBV7-9 and TRBJ1-2, with D tentatively TRBD1 (6 bases). The CDR3 length is 15 residues. The V gene's germline CDR1 is SEHNR and CDR2 FQNEAQ (reference sequence). Trimming removed 5 bases at V and 3 bases at J, with 16 bases between. CDR3 sequence: CASSHAAGGDYGYTF. The CDR3 DNA follows: TGTGCCAGCAGCCACGCGGCGGGGGGCGACTATGGCTACACCTTC. The whole variable domain, filled in from reference TRBV7-9 and TRBJ1-2, reads DTGVSQNPRHKITKRGQNVTFRCDPISEHNRLYWYRQTLGQGPEFLTYFQNEAQLEKSRLLSDRFSAERPKGSFSTLEIQRTEQGDSAMYLCASSHAAGGDYGYTFGSGTRLTVV.

The chain joins TRBV2 to TRBJ1-6; D is possibly TRBD1 (5 bases). Germline-derived CDR1 and CDR2 are SNHLY and FYNNEI. V lost 5 bases and J 9 bases, leaving 26 bases between the germline ends. There are 18 residues in the CDR3. The DNA for the CDR3 is TGTGCCAGCAGTTCACGGATGTTCGGCTCTCAGGGAGGTTCACCCCTCCACTTT. Protein: CASSSRMFGSQGGSPLHF.

The V and J genes are TRBV3-1 (or the pseudogene TRBV3-2) and TRBJ2-2; 7 bases are a match to TRBD2. This CDR3 spans 18 amino acids. Trimming at V came to 4 bases and at J to 5 bases, leaving 16 bases not matched to a gene. Germline V gene lookup returns CDR1 LGHDT and CDR2 YNNKEL (reference sequence). Here the CDR3 reads CASSLPLGAGEGTGELFF. The DNA for the CDR3 is TGTGCCAGCAGCCTTCCCCTCGGGGCGGGGGAAGGTACCGGGGAGCTGTTTTTT.

The chain joins TRBV7-9 to TRBJ1-4; unclear D gene. V dropped 0 bases and J dropped 4 bases, with 6 bases sitting between them. Germline lookup yields CDR1 SEHNR and CDR2 FQNEAQ (reference sequence). The CDR3 consists of 14 residues. This CDR3 reads CASSLAGSNEKLFF. CDR3 in DNA: TGTGCCAGCAGCTTAGCCGGGAGTAATGAAAAACTGTTTTTT.

The rearrangement joins TRBV6-5 to TRBJ2-2, with TRBD2 matching 8 bases. V shed 6 bases and J 4 bases; nucleotides not matched to a gene: 4. This CDR3 spans 14 amino acids. Germline assignment: CDR1 MNHEY and CDR2 SVGAGI. CDR3 sequence reads: CASRGTRGTGELFF. DNA for the CDR3: TGTGCCAGCAGGGGGACTAGGGGCACCGGGGAGCTGTTTTTT.

This sequence joins TRBV6-5 and TRBJ1-1, with TRBD1 matching 7 bases. The J segment lost 5 bases and the V segment lost 5 bases, leaving 8 bases of the junction unmatched. CDR1 MNHEY and CDR2 SVGAGI come from the germline V gene. The CDR3 loop spans 14 amino acids. CDR3 loop: CASSTDRVGTEAFF. The CDR3 DNA follows: TGTGCCAGCAGTACCGACAGGGTCGGAACTGAAGCTTTCTTT.

CDR3 amino acids: CASSLKGVGNQPQHF. The CDR3 coding sequence is TGTGCCAGCAGCTTGAAAGGGGTCGGGAATCAGCCCCAGCATTTT. The chain uses TRBV5-8 and TRBJ1-5; D is possibly TRBD1 (5 bases). Germline values: CDR1 SGHTS, CDR2 YDEGEE. V lost 1 base and J lost 4, with 12 bases in between. CDR3 length equals 15 residues.

This chain links TRBV5-4 with TRBJ1-6, with D unresolved. Germline-derived CDR1 and CDR2 are SGHNT and YYREEE (reference sequence). V was cut by 3 bases and J by 6 bases, with 4 bases left in between. The CDR3 contains 12 residues. The CDR3: CASSYSNSPLHF. The CDR3 DNA reads TGTGCCAGCAGCTACAGTAATTCACCCCTCCACTTT.

The chain couples TRBV4-1 to TRBJ2-1, with TRBD1 matching over 7 bases. There are 18 residues in the CDR3. Per germline, CDR1 MGHRA and CDR2 YSYEKL. V gave up 0 bases and J gave up 5 bases; unmatched junction bases: 13. The CDR3 sequence: CASSQDLRGTVPNNEQFF. The CDR3 nucleotides are TGCGCCAGCAGCCAAGATCTGAGGGGGACAGTACCTAACAATGAGCAGTTCTTC.

The genes are TRBV7-9 and TRBJ1-1; D gene unclear. The CDR3 spans 11 residues. The germline CDR1 and CDR2 sequences are SEHNR and FQNEAQ (reference sequence). V lost 4 bases, J lost 4 bases, and 4 bases lay in between. The CDR3 DNA follows: TGTGCCAGCAGCTCAGGCACTGAAGCTTTCTTT. Protein: CASSSGTEAFF. Using reference TRBV7-9 and TRBJ1-1 for the parts outside the CDR3, the full variable domain is DTGVSQNPRHKITKRGQNVTFRCDPISEHNRLYWYRQTLGQGPEFLTYFQNEAQLEKSRLLSDRFSAERPKGSFSTLEIQRTEQGDSAMYLCASSSGTEAFFGQGTRLTVV.

The DNA for the CDR3 is TGTGCCAGCTCACTTTATGTCGGGAGTGGGCAAGAGACCCAGTACTTC. Protein product: CASSLYVGSGQETQYF. The chain has TRBV18 and TRBJ2-5; a possible D gene is TRBD2 (6 bases). The germline V gene has CDR1 KGHSH and CDR2 LQKENI. Trimming shortened V by 4 bases and J by 2 bases, and 17 bases separated the two germline ends. CDR3 length: 16 residues.

This clone has a single count. This chain links TRBV5-1 with TRBJ2-3, with 12 nucleotides matching TRBD2. CDR1 and CDR2 (germline): SGHRS, YFSETQ. CDR3 length: 14 residues. V shed 5 bases, J shed 5 bases, and the junction held 3 bases outside the gene matches. In DNA, the CDR3 is TGCGCCAGCAGGACTAGCGGGGGAGTAGATACGCAGTATTTT. Its protein is CASRTSGGVDTQYF.

The rearrangement uses TRBV9 and TRBJ2-1, with a weak D call TRBD2 (6 bases). V was trimmed by 4 bases and J by 8 bases, leaving 22 bases between them. Germline V gene data show CDR1 as SGDLS and CDR2 as YYNGEE. This CDR3 contains 16 residues. CDR3 amino acids: CASSPSIIPREDEQFF. The CDR3, as DNA: TGTGCCAGCAGCCCCTCTATAATACCGCGGGAAGATGAGCAGTTCTTC.

The chain carries TRBV5-4 and TRBJ1-1; no firm D call. The length of the CDR3 is 12 residues. The V end lost 0 bases, the J end lost 13 bases, and 13 bases lay between the germline ends. Germline V gene data show CDR1 as SGHNT and CDR2 as YYREEE (reference sequence). The DNA of the CDR3 is TGTGCCAGCAGCTTGGACGGGTCGGATAGTTTCTTT. Translation: CASSLDGSDSFF.

V gene TRBV24-1 combines with J gene TRBJ2-1; 10 nucleotides align to TRBD2. Germline V gives CDR1 KGHDR, CDR2 SFDVKD. The V and J ends lost 7 bases and 6 bases, in that order; junction bases with no gene match: 8. This CDR3 is built from 15 residues. Here the CDR3 reads CATSKTSGTPNEQFF. CDR3 nucleotides: TGTGCCACCAGCAAAACTAGCGGGACACCCAATGAGCAGTTCTTC.

This sequence joins TRBV11-2 and TRBJ1-2, with 7 positions matching TRBD1. The ends lost 4 bases at V and 3 bases at J; junction bases unmatched: 5. The CDR3 totals 14 residues. Germline V gene lookup returns CDR1 SGHAT and CDR2 FQNNGV. The DNA for the CDR3 is TGTGCCAGCAGCTACCTCGGACAGGACTATGGCTACACCTTC. Protein product: CASSYLGQDYGYTF.

The genes are TRBV6-6 and TRBJ2-7; a possible D gene is TRBD1 (5 bases). CDR1 is MNHNY and CDR2 is SVGAGI in the germline V gene (reference sequence). The CDR3 totals 14 residues. V shed 0 bases and J shed 5 bases, with 11 bases lying between them. The DNA for the CDR3 is TGTGCCAGCAGTTACTCGATCCAGGGTAACGAGCAGTACTTC. Translated: CASSYSIQGNEQYF.

This clone is medium-sized in the sample. The rearrangement joins TRBV3-1 (or the pseudogene TRBV3-2) to TRBJ2-6; D not resolved. The CDR3 contains 15 residues. The V gene lost 1 base and the J gene lost 5 bases, with 9 bases spanning the gap. Germline lookup yields CDR1 LGHDT and CDR2 YNNKEL (reference sequence). CDR3 DNA sequence: TGTGCCAGCAGCCAAGGTTCAGTTTGGGCCAACGTCCTGACTTTC. This gives the protein CASSQGSVWANVLTF.

The V and J genes are TRBV7-8 and TRBJ1-5, with a possible D match to TRBD1 (5 bases). CDR1 SGHVS and CDR2 FQNEAQ come from the germline V gene. V gave up 5 bases and J gave up 7 bases, with 18 bases separating them. This CDR3 has 15 residues. CDR3 nucleotide sequence: TGTGCCAGCAGCCGGGGAGGGGCGGGGAAACAGCCCCAGCATTTT. It yields the protein CASSRGGAGKQPQHF.

The chain joins TRBV2 to TRBJ2-1, with D possibly TRBD2 on 5 matching bases. V lost 10 bases to trimming and J lost 4 bases, with 14 bases between them. The CDR3 is 13 amino acids. Per germline, CDR1 SNHLY and CDR2 FYNNEI. CDR3 nucleotide sequence: TGTGCCACCGGGGTGGGGATGTACAATGAGCAGTTCTTC. This encodes CATGVGMYNEQFF.

Comment on this clone: This specimen includes other DNA sequences encoding the same CDR3. The J gene is TRBJ2-5, the V gene TRBV5-6; D gene uncertain. The germline V gene has CDR1 SGHDT and CDR2 YYEEEE. Trimming removed 1 base at V and 5 bases at J, with 3 bases between. The CDR3 spans 11 residues. The CDR3 DNA reads TGTGCCAGCAGCTTGCGGGAGACCCAGTACTTC. This codes for CASSLRETQYF.